The clone carrying this T cell receptor beta chain came up a few times. Its antigen is not identified. The sample is drawn from a study of vaccination and CD4 T cells after COVID-19. About the study: Convalescent persons amounted to six males plus four females, two of whom were Hispanic. The post-COVID samples were taken a median around 93 days after diagnosis, anywhere from 35 to 161.

The CDR3 runs to 12 residues. General study points: Within the convalescent patients, a median about 86% of the SARS-CoV-2-reactive clones were ones that appeared only post-vaccination.

Researchers used the Oncomine TCR Beta short-read assay to sequence DNA from cultured CD4+ T cells. Cultured CD4+ T cells were the source of extracted genomic DNA. TCRdb reanalysed the PCR reads using MiXCR and keeps one entry per CDR3 protein. The sample consists of some 11,000 distinct CDR3 sequences, 25% to 30% of them appearing once. Treatment here: roughly 11-day PBMC culture with coronavirus spike peptide pools or control peptides (ViraFEST assay). During the years 2011-2018, before the COVID-19 pandemic, the unexposed donor's CD4+ T cells were collected. ViraFEST stimulated the growth of antigen-specific T cells using peptide pools and subsequently profiled their TCRs by sequencing.

The TCR was taken from a human donor in good health. V gene TRBV21-1 combines with J gene TRBJ2-7; the D call TRBD2 from the table was never checked on the DNA. TRBV21-1 is assigned pseudogene status. The sequencing sample was made of CD4+ T cells from blood, cultured in vitro. CDR3 residues: CASSKFGGKQYF. Here the CDR3 DNA reads TGTGCCAGCAGCAAATTTGGCGGGAAGCAGTACTTC.